The 16 T cell receptor beta chains in this list originate from one sample, sequenced in a study of early T cells in non-severe SARS-CoV-2 infection. TCRdb independently ran MiXCR on the 5' RACE reads; one entry per CDR3 protein. The sample consists of about 46,000 distinct CDR3 sequences, approximately 9% of them appearing once. The input for sequencing was whole blood, taken at baseline. The receptors were sampled from an adult who was a healthcare worker with PCR-confirmed SARS-CoV-2 infection or an uninfected control (not recorded which).

The sample holds many counts of this clonotype. V gene TRBV4-1 combines with J gene TRBJ1-2; no definite D call. The CDR3 consists of 15 residues. Trimming took 0 bases from V and 8 from J, leaving 16 bases between them. Per germline, CDR1 MGHRA and CDR2 YSYEKL. The DNA of the CDR3 is TGCGCCAGCAGCCAAGAACAGTCCCCAAAGAGGGGCTACACCTTC. It translates to CASSQEQSPKRGYTF.

The V gene is TRBV20-1, the J gene TRBJ2-7; 8 bases are a match to TRBD1. V was clipped by 2 bases and J by 6 bases; unmatched bases: 3. The CDR3 runs to 12 residues. Germline V gene sequence: CDR1 DFQATT, CDR2 SNEGSKA (reference sequence). In DNA, the CDR3 is TGCAGTGCTAGAAAAACAGGGGGCGAGCAGTACTTC. Its translation is CSARKTGGEQYF.

This clonotype was counted a few times. The final CDR3 position lacks the conserved phenylalanine or tryptophan, pointing to a likely read error. V and J are TRBV25-1 and TRBJ2-2; the D gene is possibly TRBD2 (5 bases). The CDR3 covers 15 residues. Trimming stripped 2 bases from V and 5 bases from J, with 12 bases between. CDR1 is MGHDK, CDR2 SYGVNS, per germline. As DNA, the CDR3 is TGTGCCAGCAGTGAACTTGGAGCGGAGACCGGGGAGCTGTTTCTT. Translated, it gives CASSELGAETGELFL.

Regarding this clonotype: The junction does not match germline at one end; this may be a read error. The chain couples TRBV11-2 to TRBJ2-3; 7 bases fit TRBD1. This CDR3 region has 15 residues. CDR1 is SGHAT and CDR2 is FQNNGV in the germline V gene. CDR3 nucleotide sequence: TGTGCCAGCAGTGGAAACAGGGGTAGCAGAGATACGCAGTATTTT. This translates into CASSGNRGSRDTQYF.

This clonotype was detected only a few times. This sequence joins TRBV20-1 and TRBJ2-7, with D unresolved. Per the germline V gene, CDR1 is DFQATT and CDR2 is SNEGSKA (reference sequence). The CDR3 consists of 11 residues. Between the trimmed V and J ends, which lost 6 bases and 3 bases, there was a span of 9 bases. In DNA, the CDR3 is TGCAGTGCATCGGGCGACTACGAGCAGTACTTC. This sequence encodes CSASGDYEQYF.

This clonotype occurred a few times. Since a much larger clone is just one base distant, this may be a read error. This sequence joins TRBV20-1 and TRBJ2-1; D tentatively reads TRBD1 or TRBD2 (5 bases each). Germline V gene data show CDR1 as DFQATT and CDR2 as SNEGSKA (reference sequence). The CDR3 is 11 residues long. The CDR3, as DNA: TGCAGGGGACGGAGGAACAATGAGGAGTTCTTC. Translation: CRGRRNNEEFF.

This clonotype was picked up a small number of times. V and J are TRBV7-9 and TRBJ2-6; the D is unclear. V lost 2 bases and J lost 1, with 6 bases in between. The CDR3 runs to 15 residues. Germline V lookup: CDR1 SEHNR, CDR2 FQNEAQ (reference sequence). The CDR3 DNA reads as TGTGCCAGCAGCTTATACCAGTCTGGGGCCAACGTCCTGACTTTC. Amino acid sequence: CASSLYQSGANVLTF.

This clonotype was seen more than once but under ten times. J is TRBJ2-3 and V is TRBV2; D perhaps matches TRBD2 (6 bases). Trimming pared 8 bases from V and 2 bases from J, leaving 11 bases between. The CDR3 is 13 residues long. CDR1 is SNHLY, CDR2 FYNNEI, per germline. The CDR3 reads CASVGLVTDTQYF. The CDR3 bases are TGTGCCAGCGTGGGACTTGTCACAGATACGCAGTATTTT.

The genes are TRBV11-2 and TRBJ2-1; weak D call: TRBD1 (6 bases). This CDR3 has 16 amino acids. V dropped 5 bases and J dropped 0 bases, with 14 bases sitting between them. Germline V gene data show CDR1 as SGHAT and CDR2 as FQNNGV. CDR3 in amino acids: CASSPGVGGSYNEQFF. The CDR3, as DNA: TGTGCCAGCAGCCCCGGTGTAGGGGGCTCCTACAATGAGCAGTTCTTC.

In this sample, this clonotype turned up a few times. The V gene is TRBV11-2, the J gene TRBJ2-1; weak D call: TRBD2 (5 bases). Trimming cost V 5 bases and J 3 bases, with 14 bases left between them. Germline V gene sequence: CDR1 SGHAT, CDR2 FQNNGV. This CDR3 comprises 15 residues. The CDR3 coding sequence is TGTGCCAGCAGCCAGACGGGGTTGGACTACAATGAGCAGTTCTTC. This codes for CASSQTGLDYNEQFF.

The chain couples TRBV9 to TRBJ2-3; 9 bases are a match to TRBD2. Germline assignment: CDR1 SGDLS and CDR2 YYNGEE. CDR3 length: 15 residues. J lost 2 bases, V lost 4 bases, and 5 bases had no gene match. CDR3 sequence reads: CASSLSGGVTDTQYF. CDR3 nucleotide sequence: TGTGCCAGCAGCCTTAGCGGGGGAGTCACAGATACGCAGTATTTT.

At least ten counts were recorded for this clonotype. The genes are TRBV29-1 and TRBJ1-1; D remains unclear. The CDR3 is made up of 12 amino acids. Looked up from germline, CDR1 is SQVTM and CDR2 is ANQGSEA. Trimming stripped 4 bases from V and 1 base from J, with 7 bases between. The CDR3 loop reads CSVVPQNTEAFF. The DNA of the CDR3 is TGCAGCGTTGTGCCCCAGAACACTGAAGCTTTCTTT.

V is TRBV5-1 and J is TRBJ1-2; D remains ambiguous. Trimming shortened V by 1 base and J by 3 bases, and 4 bases separated the two germline ends. Germline V lookup: CDR1 SGHRS, CDR2 YFSETQ. This CDR3 is built from 12 residues. CDR3 residues: CASSLTDYGYTF. CDR3 DNA sequence: TGCGCCAGCAGCTTGACAGACTATGGCTACACCTTC.

This clonotype has a handful of counts. This chain connects TRBV14 to TRBJ2-3; possibly TRBD2 for D (5 bases). Trimming took off 5 bases at V and 6 bases at J, with 12 bases between the two ends. This CDR3 has 13 residues. Germline V gene lookup returns CDR1 SGHDN and CDR2 FVKESK. As DNA, the CDR3 is TGTGCCAGCAGCTACGGACTTGGGGATACGCAGTATTTT. Translation: CASSYGLGDTQYF.

This clonotype was detected ten times or more. The rearrangement joins TRBV6-2 or TRBV6-3 to TRBJ2-1, with TRBD2 matching 15 bases. Germline-derived CDR1 and CDR2 are MNHEY and SVGEGT. The CDR3 consists of 17 residues. Trimming removed 5 bases from V and 2 bases from J; junction bases left unmatched: 4. This chain's CDR3 is CASSVGTSGGTYNEQFF. The CDR3, as DNA: TGTGCCAGCAGTGTCGGGACTAGCGGGGGGACCTACAATGAGCAGTTCTTC.

This clonotype was seen repeatedly, ten times or more. The chain recombines TRBV11-2 with TRBJ2-1; 9 bases are shared with TRBD2. The CDR3 runs to 17 residues. The V and J ends lost 2 bases and 7 bases, in that order; junction bases with no gene match: 12. The V gene's germline CDR1 is SGHAT and CDR2 FQNNGV. The CDR3 nucleotides read TGTGCCAGCAGCTTAATGTCGCTAGCGGGGCAGCGGAATGAGCAGTTCTTC. It encodes CASSLMSLAGQRNEQFF.